This T cell receptor beta chain came from a study of T-cell memory formation after mild COVID-19. This clonotype was picked up a small number of times. Its specificity is unknown. Germline trimming cut 1 base from V and 9 bases from J; bases unmatched to any gene: 3. CDR1 SGHVS and CDR2 FNYEAQ come from the germline V gene. The CDR3 spans 13 residues. Whole-study results and caveats: Later expanders leaned toward CD4+, whereas clones contracting from day 15 to 85 were balanced CD4/CD8. Mainly in CM and EM were contracting CD4+ clones; CD8+ were in EMRA. Pre-infection memory carried some responding clones, suggesting that cross-reactive memory joined.

Using constant-segment primers, 5'RACE produced TCR alpha and TCR beta cDNA libraries carrying sample barcodes and UMIs. TCRdb fed the 5' RACE reads into MiXCR, producing one record per CDR3 protein. The table shows some 150,000 distinct CDR3 sequences, with approximately 26% occurring only once. The sequence was collected from an adult woman who had mild COVID-19 (a few samples of this study predate the infection). Cell type and time point are not known. The sample consisted of PBMCs or a T cell subset sorted from them (not recorded which). This chain links TRBV7-6 with TRBJ2-1; 7 bases match TRBD1. CDR3 sequence reads: CASSLDRGREQFF. CDR3 in DNA: TGTGCCAGCAGCTTAGACAGGGGCCGTGAGCAGTTCTTC.